This passage covers 9 T cell receptor beta chains from one sample sequenced in a study of identical twins. TCRdb called the 5' RACE reads again in MiXCR, with one record for every CDR3 protein. The repertoire has 500,000 to 550,000 distinct CDR3 sequences, about 20% of them found once; the top ten carry 0.45% to 0.5%. The same specimen was also included in a second study, on yellow fever vaccine responses in identical twins.

The sample taken for sequencing was CD4+ T cells sorted from blood. The receptors were sampled from a woman under 30 in good health.

This clonotype was picked up a small number of times. The chain is built from TRBV15 and TRBJ2-3; either TRBD1 or TRBD2 may fit D (6 bases each). CDR3 size: 14 residues. Germline CDR1 and CDR2: LNHNV and YYDKDF (reference sequence). Trimming stripped 0 bases from V and 6 bases from J, with 10 bases between. CDR3 protein: CATSRDRGVDTQYF. In DNA form, the CDR3 reads TGTGCCACCAGCAGAGATAGGGGGGTTGATACGCAGTATTTT.

The chain is built from TRBV20-1 and TRBJ2-5; the D is unclear. CDR3 size: 16 residues. Deletions cut 1 base from V and 5 bases from J, with 20 bases between. The germline V gene has CDR1 DFQATT and CDR2 SNEGSKA (reference sequence). CDR3 sequence reads: CSARAPWAPSSETQYF. As DNA, the CDR3 is TGCAGTGCTAGAGCACCCTGGGCCCCGAGCTCGGAGACCCAGTACTTC.

This clonotype was observed a handful of times. The CDR3 sequence: CASRNKTSGVTYEQYF. The CDR3 nucleotides are TGTGCCAGCAGAAATAAGACTAGCGGGGTAACCTACGAGCAGTACTTC. This sequence joins TRBV6-1 and TRBJ2-7; 11 nucleotides align to TRBD2. The CDR3 runs 16 residues. The V gene's germline CDR1 is MNHNS and CDR2 SASEGT. V lost 6 bases, J lost 2 bases, and 9 bases stayed unmatched.

The table lists this clonotype with a few counts. The V and J genes are TRBV19 and TRBJ2-3, with D perhaps TRBD2 (6 bases). V was trimmed by 5 bases and J by 6 bases, leaving 15 bases between them. This CDR3 is built from 14 residues. From germline, CDR1 is LNHDA and CDR2 SQIVND (reference sequence). The CDR3 DNA follows: TGTGCCAGTAGTTTTATTGGAGGGCCGGATACGCAGTATTTT. Amino acids: CASSFIGGPDTQYF.

This clonotype was found a few times. Here the CDR3 reads CATRRAGRVVEQYV. The CDR3 DNA sequence: TGTGCCACCCGACGGGCAGGGAGAGTTGTGGAGCAGTACGTC. The chain joins TRBV10-3 to TRBJ2-7; D tentatively reads TRBD1 or TRBD2 (5 bases each). V lost 10 bases to trimming and J lost 7 bases, with 23 bases between them. The germline gives CDR1 ENHRY, CDR2 SYGVKD. This CDR3 spans 14 amino acids.

The gene calls are TRBV20-1 and TRBJ2-2; D uncertain. CDR1 and CDR2 (germline): DFQATT, SNEGSKA (reference sequence). With 3 bases removed from V and 4 bases from J, the gap between germline ends came to 9 bases. The CDR3 runs 13 residues. DNA for the CDR3: TGCAGTGCTAGTGAAGGAAGCACCGGGGAGCTGTTTTTT. This translates into CSASEGSTGELFF.

This clonotype was picked up a small number of times. The chain has TRBV11-3 and TRBJ2-2; maybe TRBD1 (5 bases). V lost 3 bases to trimming and J lost 0 bases, with 8 bases between them. Germline CDR1 and CDR2: SGHNT and YENEEA. The CDR3 runs to 15 residues. As DNA, the CDR3 is TGTGCCAGCAGCTTTGACAGCACGAACACCGGGGAGCTGTTTTTT. Residues: CASSFDSTNTGELFF.

The chain employs TRBV27 and TRBJ2-7; D is tentatively TRBD1 or TRBD2 (5 bases each). Trimming removed 3 bases at V and 4 bases at J, with 16 bases between. Germline CDR1 is MNHEY and CDR2 is SMNVEV (reference sequence). CDR3 length: 15 amino acids. Here the CDR3 DNA reads TGTGCCAGCAGTTTTTATGCCGGGACGGTATACGAGCAGTACTTC. It yields the protein CASSFYAGTVYEQYF.

This clonotype has a handful of counts. The chain links TRBV18 to TRBJ1-4; possible D gene TRBD1, 5 bases. In germline, CDR1 is KGHSH, CDR2 LQKENI. Trimming took 3 bases from V and 8 from J, leaving 13 bases between them. The CDR3 loop spans 14 amino acids. The CDR3 sequence: CASSPGRFDEKLFF. The CDR3 DNA reads TGTGCCAGCTCACCGGGACGGTTTGACGAAAAACTGTTTTTT.